What follows are 32 T cell receptor beta chains derived from one specimen sequenced in a study of shared T cell receptors in the human thymus (dated by TCRdb to 2020 to 2023). Receptor amplification or capture employed the immunoSEQ multiplex PCR assay. TCRdb re-hosts the immuneACCESS table, in-frame sequences only. Its copies lack some clones; in the studies checked, an unresolved V gene accounts for under half of them, and the cause for the rest is not known. The sample yields 630,000 or so clones; approximately 87% were counted once. The top ten clones comprise 0.0094% of the sample. In addition, the sample was reused for a study of human thymus T cells.

Sample: thymocytes. The receptors were sampled from a boy in the first two years of life with a congenital heart defect. Donor details come from another sample of the same person, matched by shared clones.

This clone was seen a single time. DNA for the CDR3: TGTGCCAGCAGTTTAGAAAGCGGGGGGGCTTACAATGAGCAGTTCTTC. Its translation: CASSLESGGAYNEQFF. This sequence joins TRBV27 and TRBJ2-1, with 10 bases that match TRBD2. Germline CDR1 is MNHEY and CDR2 is SMNVEV (reference sequence). J was trimmed by 4 bases and V by 2 bases; bases with no gene match: 5. The CDR3 covers 16 residues.

CDR3 in DNA: TGTGCCAGCAGCCCAACCACAGCTGAAGCTTTCTTT. This gives the protein CASSPTTAEAFF. The chain joins TRBV7-8 to TRBJ1-1, with unresolved D. Germline V gene lookup returns CDR1 SGHVS and CDR2 FQNEAQ. V was pared by 5 bases and J by 6 bases, with 10 bases between. This CDR3 comprises 12 residues.

The chain couples TRBV28 to TRBJ2-5, with unresolved D. The CDR3 runs 16 residues. Germline CDR1 and CDR2: MDHEN and SYDVKM. The V end was cut by 3 bases, the J end by 4 bases, with 18 bases between. The CDR3 here is CASSFQSIHSLETQYF. In DNA form, the CDR3 reads TGTGCCAGCAGTTTCCAATCAATCCACAGTTTAGAGACCCAGTACTTC.

This clone was picked up a small number of times. V and J are TRBV2 and TRBJ1-2; 7 positions match TRBD1. The CDR3 has 20 amino acids. V lost 2 bases to trimming and J lost 6 bases; unmatched junction nucleotides: 24. CDR1 and CDR2 from the germline V gene are SNHLY and FYNNEI. The CDR3 is CASSEYRVGNLLVGGHGYTF. In DNA form, the CDR3 reads TGTGCCAGCAGTGAATATCGAGTTGGGAACTTGCTGGTAGGGGGCCATGGCTACACCTTC.

The gene calls are TRBV20-1 and TRBJ2-2, with D uncertain. The V end lost 5 bases, the J end lost 8 bases, and 9 bases lay between the germline ends. Germline V CDR1 and CDR2: DFQATT, SNEGSKA (reference sequence). The CDR3 runs to 11 residues. The CDR3 reads CSAPSAGELFF. The CDR3 coding sequence is TGCAGTGCTCCTAGTGCGGGGGAGCTGTTTTTT.

The V gene is TRBV28, the J gene TRBJ1-5, with D hard to call. CDR1 MDHEN and CDR2 SYDVKM come from the germline V gene. Trimming pared 5 bases from V and 2 bases from J, leaving 10 bases between. This CDR3 spans 14 amino acids. The CDR3 sequence is CASSDEGGNQPQHF. In DNA, the CDR3 is TGTGCCAGCAGTGATGAGGGCGGCAATCAGCCCCAGCATTTT. Together with reference TRBV28 and TRBJ1-5, the CDR3 gives the full variable domain: DVKVTQSSRYLVKRTGEKVFLECVQDMDHENMFWYRQDPGLGLRLIYFSYDVKMKEKGDIPEGYSVSREKKERFSLILESASTNQTSMYLCASSDEGGNQPQHFGDGTRLSIL.

In its sample, this clone was seen once. This chain uses TRBV5-8 with TRBJ1-6; weak D call: TRBD1 (6 bases). V lost 0 bases to trimming and J lost 0 bases, with 16 bases between them. Germline loops: CDR1 SGHTS, CDR2 YDEGEE. The CDR3 is made up of 19 amino acids. CDR3 nucleotide sequence: TGTGCCAGCAGCTTGGGAGGCTTCGGACAGAGCTCCTATAATTCACCCCTCCACTTT. Protein sequence: CASSLGGFGQSSYNSPLHF.

The chain joins TRBV2 to TRBJ1-2; D unclear. The germline V gene encodes CDR1 SNHLY and CDR2 FYNNEI. This CDR3 region has 13 residues. Trimming cost V 3 bases and J 2 bases, with 7 bases left between them. In DNA form, the CDR3 reads TGTGCCAGCAGTGATAACTGGAACTATGGCTACACCTTC. It codes for CASSDNWNYGYTF. The entire variable domain, with the rest obtained from reference TRBV2 and TRBJ1-2, is as follows: EPEVTQTPSHQVTQMGQEVILRCVPISNHLYFYWYRQILGQKVEFLVSFYNNEISEKSEIFDDQFSVERPDGSNFTLKIRSTKLEDSAMYFCASSDNWNYGYTFGSGTRLTVV.

The chain carries TRBV7-9 and TRBJ1-3; D possibly corresponds to TRBD1 (5 bases). V dropped 6 bases and J dropped 2 bases, with 14 bases sitting between them. Germline CDR1 and CDR2: SEHNR and FQNEAQ (reference sequence). The CDR3 covers 15 residues. The CDR3 DNA follows: TGTGCCAGCAGTCCCCCCCGGGGGGCTGGAAACACCATATATTTT. Amino acid sequence: CASSPPRGAGNTIYF. Using reference TRBV7-9 and TRBJ1-3 for the parts outside the CDR3, the full variable domain is DTGVSQNPRHKITKRGQNVTFRCDPISEHNRLYWYRQTLGQGPEFLTYFQNEAQLEKSRLLSDRFSAERPKGSFSTLEIQRTEQGDSAMYLCASSPPRGAGNTIYFGEGSWLTVV.

The rearrangement links TRBV27 to TRBJ1-1; the match to TRBD1 covers 8 bases. Trimming cost V 5 bases and J 0 bases; bases outside gene matches: 8. Germline-derived CDR1 and CDR2 are MNHEY and SMNVEV (reference sequence). The CDR3 contains 16 residues. CDR3 protein: CASSPGTGGMNTEAFF. The CDR3 DNA sequence: TGTGCCAGCAGTCCCGGGACAGGTGGAATGAACACTGAAGCTTTCTTT.

This chain connects TRBV6-1 to TRBJ1-4; 9 bases agree with TRBD1. Germline lookup yields CDR1 MNHNS and CDR2 SASEGT. The V segment lost 3 bases and the J segment 7 bases; nucleotides outside the gene matches: 6. This CDR3 contains 15 residues. The DNA for the CDR3 is TGTGCCAGCAGTGAGCTACAGGGGGCAGGTGAAAAACTGTTTTTT. Translation: CASSELQGAGEKLFF.

The V and J genes are TRBV27 and TRBJ2-3, with D unclear. Germline CDR1 is MNHEY and CDR2 is SMNVEV (reference sequence). CDR3 size: 13 residues. The V and J ends lost 5 bases and 4 bases respectively, with 10 bases between them. Here the CDR3 reads CASSPPRSDTQYF. The CDR3 DNA follows: TGTGCCAGCAGTCCCCCCCGGTCAGATACGCAGTATTTT.

This clone was detected only once. This specimen includes other DNA sequences encoding the same CDR3. The chain carries TRBV5-8 and TRBJ1-2, with 8 bases matching TRBD1. Germline CDR1 reads SGHTS; CDR2 reads YDEGEE. This CDR3 has 13 residues. The V segment lost 4 bases and the J segment 3 bases; nucleotides outside the gene matches: 2. The CDR3 loop reads CASSPDRDYGYTF. Written as DNA, the CDR3 is TGTGCCAGCAGCCCGGACAGGGACTATGGCTACACCTTC.

The chain joins TRBV28 to TRBJ1-1; 9 bases agree with TRBD1. The CDR3 contains 13 residues. J gave up 11 bases and V 6 bases, and 10 bases lay outside the gene matches. In germline, CDR1 is MDHEN, CDR2 SYDVKM. CDR3 sequence reads: CASSTNRGRDAFF. Written as DNA, the CDR3 is TGTGCCAGCAGCACCAACAGGGGGCGTGATGCTTTCTTT. The full variable domain, its missing parts supplied by reference TRBV28 and TRBJ1-1, is DVKVTQSSRYLVKRTGEKVFLECVQDMDHENMFWYRQDPGLGLRLIYFSYDVKMKEKGDIPEGYSVSREKKERFSLILESASTNQTSMYLCASSTNRGRDAFFGQGTRLTVV.

The V gene is TRBV9, the J gene TRBJ2-1; TRBD2 matches at 11 bases. The germline V gene encodes CDR1 SGDLS and CDR2 YYNGEE. Germline trimming cut 4 bases from V and 7 bases from J; bases unmatched to any gene: 7. The CDR3 contains 15 residues. The CDR3 DNA reads TGTGCCAGCAGCCAAGTAGCGGGGGGGCGTAATGAGCAGTTCTTC. Amino acids: CASSQVAGGRNEQFF.

The CDR3: CASSPTGSSYEQYF. The CDR3 DNA sequence: TGTGCCAGCAGCCCCACAGGGAGCTCCTACGAGCAGTACTTC. The rearrangement links TRBV9 to TRBJ2-7; possible D gene TRBD1, 6 bases. The ends were cut back, 4 bases at V and 0 bases at J, with 11 bases in the middle. This CDR3 is built from 14 residues. Germline V gene data show CDR1 as SGDLS and CDR2 as YYNGEE.

The chain joins TRBV19 to TRBJ1-5; D is unresolved. Germline-derived CDR1 and CDR2 are LNHDA and SQIVND (reference sequence). Trimming took 9 bases from V and 3 from J, leaving 18 bases between them. The CDR3 covers 15 residues. CDR3 sequence reads: CASNDSGWINQPQHF. As DNA, the CDR3 is TGTGCCAGCAATGACTCGGGATGGATCAATCAGCCCCAGCATTTT.

V gene TRBV28 combines with J gene TRBJ2-2, with D tentatively TRBD2 (5 bases). The CDR3 extends over 14 amino acids. Germline assignment: CDR1 MDHEN and CDR2 SYDVKM. V was trimmed by 3 bases and J by 7 bases, leaving 12 bases between them. CDR3 bases: TGTGCCAGCAGTTTCGGGGTGGTTTACGGGGAGCTGTTTTTT. Translated, it gives CASSFGVVYGELFF.

The chain is built from TRBV7-9 and TRBJ1-3; D is unclear. Between the trimmed V and J ends, which lost 5 bases and 3 bases, there was a span of 17 bases. Germline CDR1 and CDR2: SEHNR and FQNEAQ (reference sequence). The CDR3 covers 16 residues. CDR3 coding DNA: TGTGCCAGCAGCCCCAAATCCTGGCGGAATGGAAACACCATATATTTT. It translates to CASSPKSWRNGNTIYF.

The chain links TRBV10-3 to TRBJ2-7, with 7 positions matching TRBD1. Germline V lookup: CDR1 ENHRY, CDR2 SYGVKD. Germline trimming cut 1 base from V and 3 bases from J; bases unmatched to any gene: 9. The CDR3 extends over 16 amino acids. DNA of the CDR3: TGTGCCATCAGTGAGTTTCCCCCGGGACAGAGCTACGAGCAGTACTTC. Its protein is CAISEFPPGQSYEQYF.

The chain carries TRBV19 and TRBJ1-1; a weak D match, TRBD1 (6 bases). V lost 3 bases to trimming and J lost 4 bases, with 9 bases between them. Germline CDR1 LNHDA, CDR2 SQIVND (reference sequence). This CDR3 region has 13 residues. The CDR3 protein is CASSIQGSTEAFF. In nucleotides, the CDR3 is TGTGCCAGTAGTATCCAGGGGTCCACTGAAGCTTTCTTT. The full variable domain, in which reference TRBV19 and TRBJ1-1 provide the parts outside the CDR3, is DGGITQSPKYLFRKEGQNVTLSCEQNLNHDAMYWYRQDPGQGLRLIYYSQIVNDFQKGDIAEGYSVSREKKESFPLTVTSAQKNPTAFYLCASSIQGSTEAFFGQGTRLTVV.

The chain employs TRBV18 and TRBJ2-7; TRBD1 matches 7 bases. This CDR3 spans 16 amino acids. Germline V gene lookup returns CDR1 KGHSH and CDR2 LQKENI. J was trimmed by 0 bases and V by 4 bases; bases with no gene match: 9. The CDR3 region has the DNA TGTGCCAGCTCACACCTGACAGGGACAATCTCCTACGAGCAGTACTTC. Translating it yields CASSHLTGTISYEQYF. The complete variable domain, with remaining parts taken from reference TRBV18 and TRBJ2-7, reads NAGVMQNPRHLVRRRGQEARLRCSPMKGHSHVYWYRQLPEEGLKFMVYLQKENIIDESGMPKERFSAEFPKEGPSILRIQQVVRGDSAAYFCASSHLTGTISYEQYFGPGTRLTVT.

The J gene is TRBJ1-1, the V gene TRBV4-3; D is ambiguous. The germline gives CDR1 LGHNA, CDR2 YSLEER. CDR3 length: 17 amino acids. Trimming cost V 4 bases and J 3 bases, with 21 bases left between them. CDR3 in amino acids: CASSPWRRIVRDTEAFF. DNA of the CDR3: TGCGCCAGCAGCCCTTGGAGGAGGATCGTAAGGGACACTGAAGCTTTCTTT.

Notes on this clone: The same CDR3 also results from other DNA sequences found in this sample. The chain is built from TRBV9 and TRBJ1-2; D might be TRBD1 (6 bases). Germline V gene data show CDR1 as SGDLS and CDR2 as YYNGEE. The CDR3 spans 16 residues. Trimming took off 4 bases at V and 3 bases at J, with 19 bases between the two ends. The chain's CDR3 is CASSPPPTGFHYGYTF. CDR3 in DNA: TGTGCCAGCAGCCCTCCCCCAACAGGGTTTCACTATGGCTACACCTTC.

This clone was detected a few times. This sequence joins TRBV5-1 and TRBJ2-7; D not resolved. The CDR3 loop spans 11 amino acids. The V end lost 4 bases, the J end lost 3 bases, and 5 bases lay between the germline ends. The germline CDR1 and CDR2 sequences are SGHRS and YFSETQ. Here the CDR3 reads CASSTYYEQYF. The CDR3 DNA reads as TGCGCCAGCAGCACCTACTACGAGCAGTACTTC.

The V call is TRBV28, the J call TRBJ2-7; TRBD1 is a possible D gene (6 bases). The CDR3 spans 16 residues. In germline, CDR1 is MDHEN, CDR2 SYDVKM. The ends were cut back, 5 bases at V and 3 bases at J, with 20 bases in the middle. CDR3 coding DNA: TGTGCCAGCAGTATTTATACCGGGACACGGGGCTACGAGCAGTACTTC. Amino acids: CASSIYTGTRGYEQYF.

The rearrangement links TRBV5-1 to TRBJ2-7; no definite D call. The germline V gene has CDR1 SGHRS and CDR2 YFSETQ. Trimming pared 1 base from V and 0 bases from J, leaving 11 bases between. This CDR3 has 15 amino acids. The CDR3 bases are TGCGCCAGCAGCTTGAGCCCTTCGAGCTCCTACGAGCAGTACTTC. Protein: CASSLSPSSSYEQYF.

The chain uses TRBV14 and TRBJ2-1, with TRBD2 matching over 9 bases. From germline, CDR1 is SGHDN and CDR2 FVKESK. The CDR3 covers 19 residues. Losses at the gene ends were 0 bases for V and 5 bases for J; bases not matched to a gene: 14. CDR3: CASSQEFSRSGSSNNEQFF. The CDR3 coding sequence is TGTGCCAGCAGCCAAGAGTTCTCCCGTAGCGGGAGTTCCAACAATGAGCAGTTCTTC. Combining the CDR3 with reference TRBV14 and TRBJ2-1 gives the whole variable domain EAGVTQFPSHSVIEKGQTVTLRCDPISGHDNLYWYRRVMGKEIKFLLHFVKESKQDESGMPNNRFLAERTGGTYSTLKVQPAELEDSGVYFCASSQEFSRSGSSNNEQFFGPGTRLTVL.

The genes are TRBV5-6 and TRBJ1-5, with unresolved D. V was shortened by 2 bases and J by 7 bases, with 10 bases between the two germline ends. Germline lookup yields CDR1 SGHDT and CDR2 YYEEEE. The CDR3 length is 13 residues. This CDR3 reads CASSFLGSQPQHF. The CDR3 coding sequence is TGTGCCAGCAGCTTCCTCGGGAGCCAGCCCCAGCATTTT. The entire variable domain, with the rest obtained from reference TRBV5-6 and TRBJ1-5, is as follows: DAGVTQSPTHLIKTRGQQVTLRCSPKSGHDTVSWYQQALGQGPQFIFQYYEEEERQRGNFPDRFSGHQFPNYSSELNVNALLLGDSALYLCASSFLGSQPQHFGDGTRLSIL.

The chain uses TRBV5-1 and TRBJ2-7, with 7 bases identical to TRBD2. J gave up 5 bases and V 2 bases, and 10 bases lay outside the gene matches. CDR1 and CDR2 from the germline V gene are SGHRS and YFSETQ. The CDR3 contains 15 residues. CDR3: CASSFGGGPDNEQYF. DNA of the CDR3: TGCGCCAGCAGCTTCGGGGGAGGGCCCGATAACGAGCAGTACTTC. The full variable domain, in which reference TRBV5-1 and TRBJ2-7 provide the parts outside the CDR3, is KAGVTQTPRYLIKTRGQQVTLSCSPISGHRSVSWYQQTPGQGLQFLFEYFSETQRNKGNFPGRFSGRQFSNSRSEMNVSTLELGDSALYLCASSFGGGPDNEQYFGPGTRLTVT.

This clone was found a few times. This chain links TRBV19 with TRBJ2-3, with TRBD2 identical over 8 bases. This CDR3 contains 12 residues. CDR1 is LNHDA and CDR2 is SQIVND in the germline V gene (reference sequence). V shed 10 bases and J 5 bases; nucleotides not matched to a gene: 5. CDR3 nucleotide sequence: TGTGCCACATCGGGAGGGGAAGATACGCAGTATTTT. Encoded protein: CATSGGEDTQYF.

This clone has a handful of counts. J is TRBJ1-3 and V is TRBV6-6; D ambiguous. CDR3 length: 16 residues. Germline CDR1 reads MNHNY; CDR2 reads SVGAGI (reference sequence). V was shortened by 5 bases and J by 0 bases, with 14 bases between the two germline ends. CDR3 nucleotide sequence: TGTGCCAGCAGTCACGACATCCTTCCCTCTGGAAACACCATATATTTT. Translation: CASSHDILPSGNTIYF.